The 27 T cell receptor beta chains below all came from one sample that was sequenced in a study of neoadjuvant anti-PD-1 for oral cavity cancer. Time point reported: after neoadjuvant nivolumab, at surgical resection. Measured with immunoSEQ multiplex PCR; TCRdb has only the in-frame clones, and not every one. The data contain approximately 8,400 clones, under 85% of them seen just once; the ten biggest clones take up roughly 4%. The sample here was PBMCs, taken after nivolumab (anti-PD-1) treatment. The receptors shown here come from a person aged 35 to 85 with oral cavity squamous cell carcinoma.

J is TRBJ2-7 and V is TRBV7-9; D gene uncertain. V shed 1 base and J shed 3 bases, with 10 bases lying between them. Germline CDR1 SEHNR, CDR2 FQNEAQ (reference sequence). CDR3 size: 14 residues. The CDR3 DNA reads TGTGCCAGCAGCTTAGGCGATAATCTCTACGAGCAGTACTTC. The encoded protein is CASSLGDNLYEQYF.

This rearrangement joins TRBV2 to TRBJ2-7, with D possibly matching TRBD2 (6 bases). There are 12 residues in the CDR3. CDR1 is SNHLY, CDR2 FYNNEI, per germline. V lost 8 bases to trimming and J lost 5 bases, with 13 bases between them. CDR3 sequence reads: CASGRLVNEQYF. CDR3 DNA: TGTGCCAGCGGCAGACTAGTCAACGAGCAGTACTTC.

CDR3 region: CASRDHGRGYGYTF. CDR3 in DNA: TGTGCCAGCAGGGATCACGGCCGCGGCTATGGCTACACCTTC. The V gene is TRBV6-1, the J gene TRBJ1-2, with D uncertain. V dropped 6 bases and J dropped 4 bases, with 15 bases sitting between them. Germline V gene sequence: CDR1 MNHNS, CDR2 SASEGT. The CDR3 loop spans 14 amino acids.

This sequence joins TRBV2 and TRBJ2-1; the match to TRBD2 covers 11 bases. V was clipped by 6 bases and J by 6 bases; unmatched bases: 7. The CDR3 loop spans 15 amino acids. Germline loops: CDR1 SNHLY, CDR2 FYNNEI. CDR3 bases: TGTGCCAGCAGGCGTACTAGCGGGGGACCCAATGAGCAGTTCTTC. This translates into CASRRTSGGPNEQFF.

V and J are TRBV4-1 and TRBJ2-1, with TRBD2 matching over 10 bases. The CDR3 length is 20 residues. Trimming cost V 1 base and J 7 bases; bases outside gene matches: 19. The V gene's germline CDR1 is MGHRA and CDR2 YSYEKL. The CDR3 DNA follows: TGCGCCAGCAGCCAAGTTAAAGAATGGACGACTAGCGGGCGAGGGAATGAGCAGTTCTTC. Its protein is CASSQVKEWTTSGRGNEQFF.

This clone was counted a single time. The V call is TRBV19, the J call TRBJ2-6; possible D gene TRBD1, 5 bases. The V gene lost 1 base and the J gene lost 2 bases, with 6 bases spanning the gap. CDR1 is LNHDA, CDR2 SQIVND, per germline (reference sequence). This CDR3 is built from 15 residues. In DNA, the CDR3 is TGTGCCAGTAGTATAGTCAGGGCTGGGGCCAACGTCCTGACTTTC. It specifies CASSIVRAGANVLTF.

This clone showed up just a few times. The chain is built from TRBV7-9 and TRBJ1-2, with 8 bases identical to TRBD1. The CDR3 loop spans 15 amino acids. Germline V gene sequence: CDR1 SEHNR, CDR2 FQNEAQ (reference sequence). Trimming cost V 3 bases and J 2 bases; bases outside gene matches: 5. CDR3 amino acids: CASSFATGANYGYTF. DNA of the CDR3: TGTGCCAGCAGCTTCGCGACAGGGGCCAACTATGGCTACACCTTC.

This clone occurred a few times. This chain links TRBV7-2 with TRBJ2-3; D is unclear. Trimming removed 1 base from V and 4 bases from J, with 9 bases in between. The germline gives CDR1 SGHTA, CDR2 FQGNSA. The CDR3 totals 14 residues. The CDR3 spells CASSLVSAPDTQYF. Here the CDR3 DNA reads TGTGCCAGCAGCTTAGTAAGCGCACCAGATACGCAGTATTTT.

This rearrangement joins TRBV27 to TRBJ2-2, with TRBD1 matching 8 bases. The length of the CDR3 is 18 residues. V dropped 2 bases and J dropped 2; count of bases not matched to a gene: 10. Germline V gives CDR1 MNHEY, CDR2 SMNVEV (reference sequence). CDR3 DNA: TGTGCCAGCAGTTTAGCCCTAGACAGGGGCCACAACACCGGGGAGCTGTTTTTT. It translates to CASSLALDRGHNTGELFF.

The chain uses TRBV6-5 and TRBJ1-4; 9 bases are a match to TRBD1. After removal of 6 bases from V and 7 bases from J, the junction contained 9 bases not matched to a gene. The CDR3 is 15 residues long. Germline V CDR1 and CDR2: MNHEY, SVGAGI. In DNA form, the CDR3 reads TGTGCCAGCAGCGCAACCTGGACAGGGGTTGAAAAACTGTTTTTT. Translation gives CASSATWTGVEKLFF.

The J gene is TRBJ1-1, the V gene TRBV6-1, with D uncertain. V was clipped by 5 bases and J by 6 bases, with 7 bases between them. CDR1 and CDR2 (germline): MNHNS, SASEGT. The CDR3 is made up of 11 amino acids. The CDR3 protein is CASSYGPEAFF. CDR3 DNA: TGTGCCAGCAGTTACGGACCTGAAGCTTTCTTT.

The chain uses TRBV9 and TRBJ2-7; 7 bases agree with TRBD2. The J segment lost 3 bases and the V segment lost 0 bases, leaving 3 bases of the junction unmatched. CDR3 length equals 14 residues. CDR1 and CDR2 (germline): SGDLS, YYNGEE. In DNA, the CDR3 is TGTGCCAGCAGCGTAGCTCCTAGCGGCTACGAGCAGTACTTC. It specifies CASSVAPSGYEQYF.

Only a few counts were recorded for this clone. The chain couples TRBV9 to TRBJ1-1, with a weak D call TRBD1 (6 bases). Germline lookup yields CDR1 SGDLS and CDR2 YYNGEE. Trimming took off 0 bases at V and 5 bases at J, with 8 bases between the two ends. This CDR3 comprises 13 residues. The CDR3 DNA reads as TGTGCCAGCAGCGTAGCTCAGGGGACTGAAGCTTTCTTT. This codes for CASSVAQGTEAFF.

This rearrangement joins TRBV2 to TRBJ2-3; 13 bases match TRBD2. After removal of 8 bases from V and 2 bases from J, the junction contained 10 bases not matched to a gene. Germline assignment: CDR1 SNHLY and CDR2 FYNNEI. The CDR3 is 17 amino acids. DNA for the CDR3: TGTGCCAGCGTGGGAAGGACTAGCGGGGGCCCCACAGATACGCAGTATTTT. It translates to CASVGRTSGGPTDTQYF.

The chain links TRBV5-1 to TRBJ2-3; 8 bases agree with TRBD2. CDR3 length: 16 amino acids. From germline, CDR1 is SGHRS and CDR2 YFSETQ. Germline trimming cut 1 base from V and 1 base from J; bases unmatched to any gene: 5. The CDR3 spells CASSLIPAGGTDTQYF. The CDR3 DNA reads TGCGCCAGCAGCTTGATCCCAGCGGGAGGCACAGATACGCAGTATTTT.

This clone came up a few times. The V and J genes are TRBV6-5 and TRBJ1-1; D gene unclear. The CDR3 runs to 16 residues. Germline CDR1 MNHEY, CDR2 SVGAGI. Trimming stripped 2 bases from V and 4 bases from J, with 17 bases between. The DNA of the CDR3 is TGTGCCAGCAGTTACACTAAAAAAGGGAGTCGCACTGAAGCTTTCTTT. The encoded protein is CASSYTKKGSRTEAFF.

J is TRBJ2-7 and V is TRBV30; 7 bases agree with TRBD2. V trimming: 1 base; J trimming: 3 bases; junction bases outside the gene matches: 0. The CDR3 is made up of 12 amino acids. Germline V gene data show CDR1 as GTSNPN and CDR2 as SVGIG (reference sequence). CDR3 amino acids: CAWSGDYYEQYF. The CDR3 nucleotides read TGTGCCTGGAGTGGGGACTACTACGAGCAGTACTTC.

In this sample, this clone turned up once. The chain is built from TRBV9 and TRBJ1-1, with 7 bases lining up with TRBD1. Germline V lookup: CDR1 SGDLS, CDR2 YYNGEE. Trimming removed 0 bases from V and 1 base from J; junction bases left unmatched: 3. The CDR3 extends over 15 amino acids. The CDR3 region has the DNA TGTGCCAGCAGCGTAGGAGGGGGCGCGAACACTGAAGCTTTCTTT. Amino acids: CASSVGGGANTEAFF.

This clone was counted once. CDR3 DNA sequence: TGTGCCAGCAGCCCTGGACAGGGGGTAGATACGCAGTATTTT. Translated: CASSPGQGVDTQYF. This chain links TRBV4-2 with TRBJ2-3, with TRBD1 matching over 10 bases. The V and J ends lost 4 bases and 5 bases, in that order; junction bases with no gene match: 3. Germline values: CDR1 LGHNA, CDR2 YNFKEQ. The CDR3 contains 14 residues.

This clone appeared a few times. The V call is TRBV6-1, the J call TRBJ2-7; TRBD1 is a possible D gene (6 bases). CDR3 length equals 15 residues. The V gene lost 5 bases and the J gene lost 0 bases, with 14 bases spanning the gap. Germline values: CDR1 MNHNS, CDR2 SASEGT. The chain's CDR3 is CASSRDRQSSYEQYF. In DNA, the CDR3 is TGTGCCAGCAGTAGAGACAGGCAGAGCTCCTACGAGCAGTACTTC.

The rearrangement uses TRBV6-1 and TRBJ2-7, with D perhaps given as TRBD1 or TRBD2 (5 bases each). Germline lookup yields CDR1 MNHNS and CDR2 SASEGT. V was clipped by 1 base and J by 0 bases, with 10 bases between them. The CDR3 sequence is 15 residues long. The CDR3 here is CASSEDTGGSYEQYF. The CDR3 DNA reads TGTGCCAGCAGTGAAGATACAGGAGGCTCCTACGAGCAGTACTTC.

This clone has only a few counts. The CDR3 nucleotides read TGTGCCAGCAGCAAACCCCAGAACAAGGCGCGCCGTTCCCCGGCAAAAGAGACCCAGTACTTC. Translating gives CASSKPQNKARRSPAKETQYF. The chain combines TRBV21-1 with TRBJ2-5. TRBV21-1 represents a pseudogene. The CDR3 length is 21 residues.

J is TRBJ2-2 and V is TRBV6-6; D uncertain. The germline V gene has CDR1 MNHNY and CDR2 SVGAGI (reference sequence). The CDR3 consists of 15 residues. V lost 4 bases to trimming and J lost 5 bases, with 14 bases between them. Written as DNA, the CDR3 is TGTGCCAGCAGTTCTCAGGTGGCAGGTACCGGGGAGCTGTTTTTT. The encoded protein is CASSSQVAGTGELFF.

This chain joins TRBV27 and TRBJ1-4; TRBD1 is a possible D gene (6 bases). Germline V gene sequence: CDR1 MNHEY, CDR2 SMNVEV (reference sequence). V lost 7 bases and J 0 bases, leaving 9 bases between the germline ends. The CDR3 has 14 amino acids. The CDR3 DNA reads TGTGCCAGCAAAAGGGGGACAACTAATGAAAAACTGTTTTTT. It specifies CASKRGTTNEKLFF.

The CDR3 region is CASSFRVGRSYTF. CDR3 nucleotide sequence: TGTGCCAGCAGTTTCAGGGTGGGGAGGAGCTACACCTTC. V and J are TRBV28 and TRBJ1-2, with TRBD1 as a possible D gene (5 bases). With 3 bases removed from V and 9 bases from J, the gap between germline ends came to 14 bases. The germline V gene has CDR1 MDHEN and CDR2 SYDVKM. This CDR3 region has 13 residues.

V is TRBV5-1 and J is TRBJ1-1; 9 bases fit TRBD1. The V gene's germline CDR1 is SGHRS and CDR2 YFSETQ. This CDR3 contains 15 residues. Losses at the gene ends were 0 bases for V and 5 bases for J; bases not matched to a gene: 5. In nucleotides, the CDR3 is TGCGCCAGCAGCTTGGAGACAGGGGGGTGGACTGAAGCTTTCTTT. It yields the protein CASSLETGGWTEAFF.

The V and J genes are TRBV5-5 and TRBJ2-7, with D hard to call. The CDR3 is 16 residues long. Germline CDR1 SGHKS, CDR2 YYEKEE (reference sequence). V gave up 4 bases and J gave up 4 bases, with 21 bases separating them. CDR3 DNA sequence: TGTGCCAGCAGCCCTTTCCAGGCTGGAAACACTTACGAGCAGTACTTC. This sequence encodes CASSPFQAGNTYEQYF. The full variable domain, with the rest looked up from reference TRBV5-5 and TRBJ2-7, is DAGVTQSPTHLIKTRGQQVTLRCSPISGHKSVSWYQQVLGQGPQFIFQYYEKEERGRGNFPDRFSARQFPNYSSELNVNALLLGDSALYLCASSPFQAGNTYEQYFGPGTRLTVT.